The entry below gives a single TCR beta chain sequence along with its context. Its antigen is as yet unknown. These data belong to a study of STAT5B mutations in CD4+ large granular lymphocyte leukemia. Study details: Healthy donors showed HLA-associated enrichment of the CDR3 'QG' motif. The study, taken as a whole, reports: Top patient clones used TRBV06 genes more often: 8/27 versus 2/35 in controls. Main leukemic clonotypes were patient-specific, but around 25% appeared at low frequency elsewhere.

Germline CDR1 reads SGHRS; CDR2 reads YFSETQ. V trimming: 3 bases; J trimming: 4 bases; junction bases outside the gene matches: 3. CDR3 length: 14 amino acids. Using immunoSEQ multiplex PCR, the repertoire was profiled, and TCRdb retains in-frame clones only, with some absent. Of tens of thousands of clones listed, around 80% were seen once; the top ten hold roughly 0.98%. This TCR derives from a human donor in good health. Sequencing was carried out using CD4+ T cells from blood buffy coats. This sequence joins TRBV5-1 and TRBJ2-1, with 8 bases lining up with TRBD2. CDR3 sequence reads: CASSSGLGYNEQFF. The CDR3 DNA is TGCGCCAGCAGCTCGGGACTAGGGTACAATGAGCAGTTCTTC.